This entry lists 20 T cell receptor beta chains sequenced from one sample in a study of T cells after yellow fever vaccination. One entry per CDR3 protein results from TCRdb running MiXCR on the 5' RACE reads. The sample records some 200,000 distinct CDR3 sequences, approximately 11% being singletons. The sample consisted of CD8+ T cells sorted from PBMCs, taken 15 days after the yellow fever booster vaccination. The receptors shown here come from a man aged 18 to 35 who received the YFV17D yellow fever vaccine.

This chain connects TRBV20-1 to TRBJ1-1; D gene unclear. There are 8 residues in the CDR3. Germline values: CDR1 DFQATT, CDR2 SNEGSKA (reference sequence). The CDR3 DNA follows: TGCCTCGTCTCGGAAGCTTTCTTT. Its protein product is CLVSEAFF.

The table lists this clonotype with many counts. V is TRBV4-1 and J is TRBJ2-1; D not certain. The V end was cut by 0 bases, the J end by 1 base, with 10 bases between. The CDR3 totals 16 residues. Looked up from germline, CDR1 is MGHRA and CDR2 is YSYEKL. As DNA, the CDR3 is TGCGCCAGCAGCCAAGATTGGGCGACGTCCTACAATGAGCAGTTCTTC. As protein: CASSQDWATSYNEQFF.

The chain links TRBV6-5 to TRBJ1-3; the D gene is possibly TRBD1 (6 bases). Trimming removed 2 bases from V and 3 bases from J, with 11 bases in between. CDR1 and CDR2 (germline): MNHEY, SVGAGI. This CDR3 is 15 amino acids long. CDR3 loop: CASSYSTGFGNTIYF. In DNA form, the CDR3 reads TGTGCCAGCAGTTACAGCACAGGGTTTGGAAACACCATATATTTT.

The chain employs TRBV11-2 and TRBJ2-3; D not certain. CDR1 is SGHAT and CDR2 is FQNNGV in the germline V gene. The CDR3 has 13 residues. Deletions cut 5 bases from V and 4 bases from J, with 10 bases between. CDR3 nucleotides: TGTGCCAGCAGCCCTCTCGCATCAGATACGCAGTATTTT. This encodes CASSPLASDTQYF.

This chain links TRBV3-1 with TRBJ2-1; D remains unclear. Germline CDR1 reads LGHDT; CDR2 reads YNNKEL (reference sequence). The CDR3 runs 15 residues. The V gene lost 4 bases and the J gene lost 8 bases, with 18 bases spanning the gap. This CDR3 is CASSPEFTEVDEQFF. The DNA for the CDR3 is TGTGCCAGCAGCCCAGAGTTTACTGAGGTCGATGAGCAGTTCTTC.

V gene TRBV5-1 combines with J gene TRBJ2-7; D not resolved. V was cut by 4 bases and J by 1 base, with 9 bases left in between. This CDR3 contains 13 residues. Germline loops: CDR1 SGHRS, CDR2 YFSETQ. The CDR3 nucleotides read TGCGCCAGCAGCATGCTCCCTTCCTACGAGCAGTACTTC. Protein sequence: CASSMLPSYEQYF.

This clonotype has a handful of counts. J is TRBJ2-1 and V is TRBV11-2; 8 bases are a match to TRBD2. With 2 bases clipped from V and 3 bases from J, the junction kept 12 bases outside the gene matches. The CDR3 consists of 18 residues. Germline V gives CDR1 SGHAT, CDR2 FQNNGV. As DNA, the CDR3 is TGTGCCAGCAGCTTACCGGGGGGGCCTAGGGGCTACTACAATGAGCAGTTCTTC. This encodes CASSLPGGPRGYYNEQFF.

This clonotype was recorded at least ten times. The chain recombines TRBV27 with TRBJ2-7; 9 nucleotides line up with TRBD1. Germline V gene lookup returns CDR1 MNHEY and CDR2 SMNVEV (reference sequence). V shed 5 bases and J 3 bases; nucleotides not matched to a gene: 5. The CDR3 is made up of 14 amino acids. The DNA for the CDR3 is TGTGCCAGCAGTATGGGGACAGGGAGCTACGAGCAGTACTTC. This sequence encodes CASSMGTGSYEQYF.

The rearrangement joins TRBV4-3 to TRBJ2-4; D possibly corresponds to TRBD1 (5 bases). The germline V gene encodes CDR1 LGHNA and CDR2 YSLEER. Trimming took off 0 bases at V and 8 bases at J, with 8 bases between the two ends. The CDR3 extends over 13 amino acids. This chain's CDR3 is CASSQDGRDIQYF. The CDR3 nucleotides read TGCGCCAGCAGCCAAGATGGCAGGGACATTCAGTACTTC.

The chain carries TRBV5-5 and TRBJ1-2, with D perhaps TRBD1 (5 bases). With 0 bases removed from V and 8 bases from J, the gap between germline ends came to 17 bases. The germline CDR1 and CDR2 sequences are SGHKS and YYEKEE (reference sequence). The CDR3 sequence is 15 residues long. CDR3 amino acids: CASSLERSTWGGYTF. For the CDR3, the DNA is TGTGCCAGCAGCTTGGAACGATCGACATGGGGGGGCTACACCTTC.

CDR3 in DNA: TGTGCCAGCAGCCCGCGCTTTTCCGGGAGTAAGAACACCGGGGAGCTGTTTTTT. It encodes CASSPRFSGSKNTGELFF. The rearrangement links TRBV3-1 to TRBJ2-2; a possible D gene is TRBD2 (6 bases). CDR1 and CDR2 (germline): LGHDT, YNNKEL (reference sequence). Between the trimmed V and J ends, which lost 4 bases and 1 base, there was a span of 19 bases. The CDR3 contains 18 residues.

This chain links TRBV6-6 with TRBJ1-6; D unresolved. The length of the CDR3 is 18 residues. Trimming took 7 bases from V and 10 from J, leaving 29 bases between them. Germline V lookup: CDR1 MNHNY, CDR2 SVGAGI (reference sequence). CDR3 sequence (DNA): TGTGCCAGCAACACCGACAACCGGCAGGCTACCCAATACTCACCCCTCCACTTT. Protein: CASNTDNRQATQYSPLHF.

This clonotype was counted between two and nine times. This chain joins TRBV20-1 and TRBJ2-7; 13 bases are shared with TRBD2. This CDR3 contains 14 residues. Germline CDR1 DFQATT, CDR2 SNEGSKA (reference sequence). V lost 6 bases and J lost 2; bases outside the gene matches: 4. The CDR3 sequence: CSAELAGGTYEQYV. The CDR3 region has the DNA TGCAGTGCCGAACTAGCGGGGGGGACCTACGAGCAGTACGTC.

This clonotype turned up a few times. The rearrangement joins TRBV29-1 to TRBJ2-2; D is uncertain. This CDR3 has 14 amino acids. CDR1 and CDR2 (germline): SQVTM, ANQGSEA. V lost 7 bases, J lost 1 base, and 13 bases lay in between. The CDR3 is CSASGNLNTGELFF. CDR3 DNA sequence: TGCAGCGCCAGTGGGAACCTGAACACCGGGGAGCTGTTTTTT.

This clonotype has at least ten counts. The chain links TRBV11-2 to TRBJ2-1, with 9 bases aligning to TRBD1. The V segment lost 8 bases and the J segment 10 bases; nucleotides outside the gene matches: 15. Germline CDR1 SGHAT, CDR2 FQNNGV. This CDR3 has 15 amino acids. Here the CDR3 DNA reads TGTGCCAGCGAGACGGGACAGGGAGGACGTGACGAGCAGTTCTTC. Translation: CASETGQGGRDEQFF.

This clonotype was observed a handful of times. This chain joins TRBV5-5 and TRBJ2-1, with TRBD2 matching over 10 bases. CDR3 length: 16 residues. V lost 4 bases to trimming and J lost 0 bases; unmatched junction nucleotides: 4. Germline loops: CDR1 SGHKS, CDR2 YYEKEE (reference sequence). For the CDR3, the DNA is TGTGCCAGCAGCCCTTCTAGCGGGGGCTCCTACAATGAGCAGTTCTTC. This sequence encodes CASSPSSGGSYNEQFF.

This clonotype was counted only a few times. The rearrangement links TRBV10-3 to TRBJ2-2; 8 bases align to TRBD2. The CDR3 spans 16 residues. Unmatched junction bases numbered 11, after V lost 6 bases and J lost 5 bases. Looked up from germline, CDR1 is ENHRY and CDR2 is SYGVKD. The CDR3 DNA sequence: TGTGCCATCAGAGGACTAGCCGAAACCCGGACCGGGGAGCTGTTTTTT. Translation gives CAIRGLAETRTGELFF.

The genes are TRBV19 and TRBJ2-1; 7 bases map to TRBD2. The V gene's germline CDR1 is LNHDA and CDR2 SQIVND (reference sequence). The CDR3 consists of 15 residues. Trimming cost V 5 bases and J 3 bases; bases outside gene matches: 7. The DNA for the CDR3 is TGTGCCAGTAGTCCCTCTGGGGAGGGCTACAATGAGCAGTTCTTC. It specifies CASSPSGEGYNEQFF.

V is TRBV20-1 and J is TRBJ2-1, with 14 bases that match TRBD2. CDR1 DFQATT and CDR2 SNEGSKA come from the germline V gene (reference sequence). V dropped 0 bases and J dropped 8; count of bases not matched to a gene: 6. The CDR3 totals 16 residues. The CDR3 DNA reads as TGCAGTGCTAGAGATATGACTAGCGGGGGGGCCTATGAGCAGTTCTTC. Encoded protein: CSARDMTSGGAYEQFF.

CDR3 DNA: TGCGCCAGCAGCCAAGTGGCAGGGGACAATCAGCCCCAGCATTTT. Protein sequence: CASSQVAGDNQPQHF. The chain joins TRBV4-1 to TRBJ1-5; weak D call: TRBD1 (6 bases). Germline CDR1 is MGHRA and CDR2 is YSYEKL. CDR3 length: 15 residues. Trimming shortened V by 1 base and J by 3 bases, and 10 bases separated the two germline ends.